Included here is one T cell receptor beta chain sequence, with context. Its antigen is unidentified. This sample is drawn from a study of post-analysis software for immune sequencing data. Notes on the study in general: Compared with controls, patients had more of about 5 TRBV segments, including TRBV5-6, TRBV5-1 and TRBV20-1.

The TCR beta cDNA libraries contained unique molecular identifiers. TCRdb redid the calling of the PCR reads with MiXCR, one entry per CDR3 protein. This sample has hundreds of thousands of distinct CDR3 sequences, with roughly 29% found just once. This CDR3 is 15 amino acids long. V was cut by 1 base and J by 1 base, with 11 bases left in between. Germline assignment: CDR1 LGHNA and CDR2 YSLEER. Sequencing used blood. The V and J genes are TRBV4-3 and TRBJ2-7; no clear D. The TCR comes from a girl aged 5 to 17 with multiple sclerosis. CDR3 bases: TGCGCCAGCAGCCAAGGGGTGCTGGGTTCCTACGAGCAGTACTTC. Protein product: CASSQGVLGSYEQYF.